The rows below give T cell receptor beta chains drawn from one sample of a study of OX40 agonist ivuxolimab in advanced cancers. Some clones are missing from TCRdb's copy, which holds only in-frame ones; the method was immunoSEQ multiplex PCR. The data contain about 68,000 clones, about 90% of them singletons. Source: CD4+ or CD8+ T cells sorted from blood, taken in a trial of the OX40 agonist ivuxolimab. Source of these receptors: an adult with an advanced solid tumor such as melanoma, head and neck, liver or kidney cancer. Each CDR3 is given with its conserved first and last residue. A D gene is named only where the DNA matches it firmly. Clone size is stated in some rows and not others, as once, few, many or a class when expanded.

-	TRBJ2-3	once	TRBV5-1	CASSLGSGVLTDTQYF	TGCGCCAGCAGCTTAGGCTCCGGGGTATTAACAGATACGCAGTATTTT
TRBD1	TRBJ2-7	-	TRBV29-1	CSVGTGEEQYF	TGCAGCGTTGGGACAGGGGAGGAGCAGTACTTC
-	TRBJ1-3	-	TRBV11-3	CASSYGDSGNTIYF	TGTGCCAGCAGCTACGGTGACTCTGGAAACACCATATATTTT
TRBD1	TRBJ1-5	-	TRBV2	CASSVGGGHHF	TGTGCCAGCAGTGTAGGAGGGGGCCACCATTTT
-	TRBJ1-4	-	TRBV28	CASSRQTLNEKLFF	TGTGCCAGCAGTAGACAGACACTTAATGAAAAACTGTTTTTT
-	TRBJ1-2	-	TRBV29-1	CSVEGRDYGYTF	TGCAGCGTAGAGGGACGAGACTATGGCTACACCTTC
-	TRBJ1-3	-	TRBV19	CASSTPGNTIYF	TGTGCCAGTAGTACACCTGGAAACACCATATATTTT
-	TRBJ2-7	-	TRBV30	CAWDQSSYEQYF	TGTGCCTGGGACCAGAGCTCCTACGAGCAGTACTTC
-	TRBJ1-6	-	TRBV6-5	CASSRGSAGGSPLHF	TGTGCCAGCAGTAGGGGTTCGGCCGGAGGTTCACCCCTCCACTTT
TRBD1	TRBJ2-7	-	TRBV6-5	CATGQGIYEQYF	TGTGCCACCGGACAGGGGATCTACGAGCAGTACTTC
-	TRBJ2-1	few	TRBV9	CASSVEGDSSREQFF	TGTGCCAGCAGCGTAGAAGGCGACTCCTCGAGGGAGCAGTTCTTC
-	TRBJ1-6	-	TRBV6-6	CASSSNSPLHF	TGTGCCAGCAGCAGTAATTCACCCCTCCACTTT
-	TRBJ2-2	-	TRBV11-2	CASSLGTGVSTGELFF	TGTGCCAGCAGCTTAGGGACGGGAGTAAGCACCGGGGAGCTGTTTTTT
-	TRBJ2-1	-	TRBV7-2	CASSLTGTPMYNEQFF	TGTGCCAGCAGCTTGACCGGGACCCCAATGTACAATGAGCAGTTCTTC
TRBD2	TRBJ2-4	-	TRBV6-6	CASSYSLAGANIQYF	TGTGCCAGCAGTTACTCGCTCGCGGGAGCGAACATTCAGTACTTC
TRBD2	TRBJ2-7	few	TRBV6-5	CASRTSFFSYEQYF	TGTGCCAGCAGGACTAGCTTTTTCTCCTACGAGCAGTACTTC
-	TRBJ2-7	-	TRBV19	CASSSGTLSSYEQYF	TGTGCCAGTAGTTCCGGGACGCTCAGCTCCTACGAGCAGTACTTC
TRBD2	TRBJ2-7	-	TRBV19	CASRRRGDSNEQYF	TGTGCCAGTAGGCGGCGGGGGGATAGCAACGAGCAGTACTTC
TRBD2	TRBJ2-1	-	TRBV19	CASRVSSGSIWNEQFF	TGTGCCAGTAGAGTGTCTAGCGGGAGTATTTGGAATGAGCAGTTCTTC
-	TRBJ2-1	-	TRBV10-2	CASRLAASYNEQFF	TGCGCCAGCCGTTTAGCGGCTTCCTACAATGAGCAGTTCTTC
-	TRBJ2-6	-	TRBV11-2	CASTLSSSGANVLTF	TGTGCCAGCACCCTTAGTAGCTCTGGGGCCAACGTCCTGACTTTC
-	TRBJ1-1	-	TRBV5-1	CASSLGMNTEAFF	TGCGCCAGCAGCCTTGGGATGAACACTGAAGCTTTCTTT
TRBD2	TRBJ2-3	once	TRBV14	CASSQLGSGRGNTQYF	TGTGCCAGCAGCCAACTTGGTAGCGGGAGGGGAAATACGCAGTATTTT
-	TRBJ1-3	few	TRBV7-6	CASSLVGGSGNTIYF	TGTGCCAGCAGCTTAGTCGGGGGCTCTGGAAACACCATATATTTT
-	TRBJ1-3	-	TRBV5-4	CASSSKTGWTGNTIYF	TGTGCCAGCAGCTCAAAGACAGGTTGGACTGGAAACACCATATATTTT
-	TRBJ2-1	-	TRBV11-2	CASSLRFEQFF	TGTGCCAGCAGCTTACGGTTTGAGCAGTTCTTC
-	TRBJ2-1	-	TRBV5-8	CASSLVFLSEQFF	TGTGCCAGCAGCTTGGTTTTTCTATCTGAGCAGTTCTTC
-	TRBJ1-3	once	TRBV5-1	CASSLAGGSGNTIYF	TGCGCCAGCAGCCTGGCGGGGGGCTCTGGAAACACCATATATTTT
TRBD2	TRBJ2-2	-	TRBV7-9	CASTRGLAGDTGELFF	TGTGCCAGCACACGAGGACTAGCGGGAGACACCGGGGAGCTGTTTTTT
-	TRBJ2-1	-	TRBV13	CASSPGLLGGRRELGEQFF	TGTGCCAGCAGCCCAGGTCTACTAGGGGGTAGGAGGGAACTGGGCGAGCAGTTCTTC
-	TRBJ2-7	-	TRBV7-2	CASSDGTYSSYEQYF	TGTGCCAGCAGCGACGGGACTTATTCTTCCTACGAGCAGTACTTC
-	TRBJ1-4	-	TRBV6-5	CASLSEKLFF	TGTGCCAGCTTATCCGAAAAACTGTTTTTT
-	TRBJ2-3	-	TRBV6-1	CASSEGFGQTDTQYF	TGTGCCAGCAGTGAAGGTTTTGGGCAAACAGATACGCAGTATTTT
-	TRBJ2-6	-	TRBV6-1	CASSGTGRAGANVLTF	TGTGCCAGCAGTGGGACAGGGAGGGCTGGGGCCAACGTCCTGACTTTC
-	TRBJ2-5	-	TRBV19	CASSIGGPQETQYF	TGTGCCAGTAGTATCGGGGGGCCCCAAGAGACCCAGTACTTC
TRBD1	TRBJ1-2	-	TRBV4-1	CASSLGQEVRGYTF	TGCGCCAGCAGTCTGGGACAGGAGGTCCGTGGCTACACCTTC
TRBD1	TRBJ1-2	-	TRBV5-1	CASSMGQPYGYTF	TGCGCCAGCAGCATGGGACAGCCCTATGGCTACACCTTC
-	TRBJ2-5	-	TRBV7-3	CASSRDPGTETQYF	TGTGCCAGCAGCCGGGACCCCGGAACGGAGACCCAGTACTTC
-	TRBJ2-3	-	TRBV7-9	CASSLKVGSTDTQYF	TGTGCCAGCAGCTTAAAGGTTGGCAGCACAGATACGCAGTATTTT
TRBD1	TRBJ2-1	-	TRBV7-2	CASSRDSEQFF	TGTGCCAGCAGCAGGGACAGCGAGCAGTTCTTC
-	TRBJ2-3	-	TRBV4-1	CASSQDTDTQYF	TGCGCCAGCAGCCAAGATACAGATACGCAGTATTTT
TRBD1	TRBJ1-4	-	TRBV7-7	CASSPDRGKLFF	TGTGCTAGCAGCCCGGACAGGGGGAAACTGTTTTTT
TRBD2	TRBJ2-6	-	TRBV5-1	CASSGRTSGSSGANVLTF	TGCGCCAGCAGCGGGCGGACTAGCGGGAGTTCTGGGGCCAACGTCCTGACTTTC
-	TRBJ1-5	few	TRBV7-2	CASSLSPGNPPQHF	TGTGCCAGCAGCTTATCTCCGGGGAATCCGCCCCAGCATTTT